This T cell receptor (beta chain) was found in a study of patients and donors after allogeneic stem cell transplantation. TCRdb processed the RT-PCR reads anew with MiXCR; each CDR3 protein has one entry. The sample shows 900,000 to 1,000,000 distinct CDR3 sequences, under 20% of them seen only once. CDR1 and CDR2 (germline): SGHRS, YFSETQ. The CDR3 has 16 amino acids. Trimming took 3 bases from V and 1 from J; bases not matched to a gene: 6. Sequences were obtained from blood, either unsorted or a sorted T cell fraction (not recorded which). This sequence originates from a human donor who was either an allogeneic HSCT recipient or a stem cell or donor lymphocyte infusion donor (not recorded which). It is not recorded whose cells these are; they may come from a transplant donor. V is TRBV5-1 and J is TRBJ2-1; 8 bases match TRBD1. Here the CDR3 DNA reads TGCGCCAGCAGCTCCGGACAGGGTAGTTCCTACAATGAGCAGTTCTTC. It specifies CASSSGQGSSYNEQFF.